This T cell receptor beta chain emerged from a study of blood T cell repertoires in COVID-19 (dated by TCRdb to the early 2020s). With regard to the full study: Samples covering the acute and convalescent phases of COVID-19 were provided by collaborators in the United States, Italy and Spain. The prospective study material was composed of cDNA or gDNA derived from T cells, B-cell-depleted T cells, or PBMCs. Deeply sampled blood TCRbeta repertoires from subjects exposed to, actively infected with, or recovered from COVID-19 were included in the dataset. A freely available public database, intended as a resource for researchers studying the immune response to SARS-CoV-2, is where the repertoires were released. The samples were drawn from two sources: the first 160 participants of the ongoing ImmuneRACE study, and about 1,300 subjects contributed by 6 global collaborators. Sample metadata almost always included a de-identified subject ID, COVID-19 status, age in years and sex. HLA class I and class II types, where available, came from metadata supplied by the sample provider rather than from assay-based typing.

The germline V gene supplies CDR1 MNHEY and CDR2 SVGAGI. V is cut back by 4 bases and J by 5 bases, with 7 bases in the junction unmatched. Measured from the cysteine to the phenylalanine, the CDR3 is 15 residues long. Just CDR3 DNA is preserved here, 45 bases in frame from base 1. TCRbeta CDR3 regions were amplified from genomic DNA by means of the immunoSEQ Assay, a bias-controlled multiplex PCR. Concerning the study's data processing: The number of nucleated cells in each sample was estimated from the amplification of reference gene primers within the assay. To quantify the absolute abundance of each unique TCRbeta CDR3 rearrangement, sequence reads were collapsed and filtered. For each sample, productive Simpson clonality was calculated as the square root of Simpson's diversity index over productive rearrangements. TCRdb limited this immuneACCESS table to in-frame rearrangements with V and J called. A share of clones is missing; checked studies link under half to unresolved V genes, and the rest is unexplained. Clonal size and the V and J genes are those of that table, whereas D and trimming came from the DNA. For this sample the table gives 200,000 to 250,000 clones, of which approximately 83% were detected only once. Around 5.2% of the sample is held by the ten biggest clonotypes.

With regard to this clone: The specificity of this receptor is unknown. No base quality information exists; no much larger clone differs at one position.

Each collaborating institution followed its own protocols to collect whole blood in K2EDTA tubes. For TCRbeta analysis, collaborators shipped samples in one of three forms: frozen whole blood, isolated PBMCs, or DNA extracted from either of those sample types. The research as a whole found: How much clinical and demographic metadata was included differed by source and by participant, and the metadata was provided uncurated.

The rearranged chain carries TRBV6-5 and TRBJ2-1; 8 central bases correspond to TRBD2. Sequenced material: peripheral blood. The sequence came from a human donor in a cohort sampled during active COVID-19. The DNA sequence reads TGTGCCAGCAGTTCCCCGAGTAGCGGGGACAATGAGCAGTTCTTC. This gives the protein CASSSPSSGDNEQFF.